This T cell receptor beta chain originates from a study of tumour-infiltrating T cells in Burkitt lymphoma. Study-wide background: Overall and progression-free survival were predicted by productive clonality.

The length of the CDR3 is 15 residues. J lost 2 bases, V lost 3 bases, and 2 bases had no gene match. The V gene's germline CDR1 is SEHNR and CDR2 FQNEAQ (reference sequence). The protocol was immunoSEQ multiplex PCR, while the TCRdb copy is restricted to in-frame clones and leaves out a portion. The sample consists of 11,000 to 15,000 clones, 30% of them appearing once. Sequencing input: tumor tissue. The clonotype was recovered from a human donor with diffuse large B-cell lymphoma. The rearrangement joins TRBV7-9 to TRBJ2-2; 8 bases are shared with TRBD1. The CDR3 here is CASSLDRANTGELFF. The DNA of the CDR3 is TGTGCCAGCAGCTTGGACAGGGCAAACACCGGGGAGCTGTTTTTT.